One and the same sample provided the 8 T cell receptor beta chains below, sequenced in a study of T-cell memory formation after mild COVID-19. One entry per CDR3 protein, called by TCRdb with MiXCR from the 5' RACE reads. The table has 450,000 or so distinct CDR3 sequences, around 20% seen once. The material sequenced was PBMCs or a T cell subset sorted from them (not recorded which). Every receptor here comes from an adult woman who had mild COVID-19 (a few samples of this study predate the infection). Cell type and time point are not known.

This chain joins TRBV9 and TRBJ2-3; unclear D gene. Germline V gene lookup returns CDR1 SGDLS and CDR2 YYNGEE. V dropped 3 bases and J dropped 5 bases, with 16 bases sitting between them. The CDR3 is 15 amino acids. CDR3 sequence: CASSGRTNGGDTQYF. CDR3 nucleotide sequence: TGTGCCAGCAGCGGCAGAACCAATGGTGGAGATACGCAGTATTTT.

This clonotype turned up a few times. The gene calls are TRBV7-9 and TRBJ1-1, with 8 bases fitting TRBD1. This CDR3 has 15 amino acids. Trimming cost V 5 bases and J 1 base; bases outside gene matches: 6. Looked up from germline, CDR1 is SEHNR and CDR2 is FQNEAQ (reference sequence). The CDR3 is CASSKGTGTNTEAFF. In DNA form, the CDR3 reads TGTGCCAGCAGCAAAGGGACAGGAACGAACACTGAAGCTTTCTTT.

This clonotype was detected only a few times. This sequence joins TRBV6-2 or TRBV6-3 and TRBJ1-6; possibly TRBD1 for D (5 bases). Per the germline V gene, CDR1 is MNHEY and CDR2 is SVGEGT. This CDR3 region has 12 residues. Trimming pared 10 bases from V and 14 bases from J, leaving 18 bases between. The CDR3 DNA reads TGTGCCACTATGACCCGAGGGGTTACCCTCCACTTT. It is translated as CATMTRGVTLHF.

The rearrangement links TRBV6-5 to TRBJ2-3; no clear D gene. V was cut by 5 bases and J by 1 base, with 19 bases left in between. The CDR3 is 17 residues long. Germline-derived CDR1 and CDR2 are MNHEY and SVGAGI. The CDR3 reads CASSPPWVRKGTDTQYF. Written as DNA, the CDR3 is TGTGCCAGCAGTCCTCCCTGGGTTCGCAAGGGCACAGATACGCAGTATTTT.

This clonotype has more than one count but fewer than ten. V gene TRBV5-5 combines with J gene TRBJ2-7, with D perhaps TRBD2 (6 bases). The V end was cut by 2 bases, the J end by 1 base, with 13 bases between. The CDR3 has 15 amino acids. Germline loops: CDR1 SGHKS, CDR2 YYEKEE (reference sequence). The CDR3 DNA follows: TGTGCCAGCAGCTTACAGCGGGTTGGTTCCTACGAGCAGTACTTC. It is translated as CASSLQRVGSYEQYF. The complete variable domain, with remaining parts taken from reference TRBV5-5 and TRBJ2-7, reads DAGVTQSPTHLIKTRGQQVTLRCSPISGHKSVSWYQQVLGQGPQFIFQYYEKEERGRGNFPDRFSARQFPNYSSELNVNALLLGDSALYLCASSLQRVGSYEQYFGPGTRLTVT.

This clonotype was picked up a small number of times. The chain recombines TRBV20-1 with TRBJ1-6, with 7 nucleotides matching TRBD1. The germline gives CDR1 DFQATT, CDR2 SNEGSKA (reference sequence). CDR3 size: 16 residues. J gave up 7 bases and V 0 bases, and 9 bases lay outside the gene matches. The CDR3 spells CSARDHLGTANSPLHF. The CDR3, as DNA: TGCAGTGCTAGAGATCATTTGGGGACAGCGAATTCACCCCTCCACTTT.

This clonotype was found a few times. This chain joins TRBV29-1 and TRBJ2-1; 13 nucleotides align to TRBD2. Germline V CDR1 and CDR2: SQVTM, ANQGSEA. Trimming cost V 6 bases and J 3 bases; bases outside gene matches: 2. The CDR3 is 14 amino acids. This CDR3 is CSVGLAGVYNEQFF. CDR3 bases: TGCAGCGTCGGACTAGCGGGAGTCTACAATGAGCAGTTCTTC.

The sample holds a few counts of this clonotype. The CDR3 region is CSAQGQTGELFF. The CDR3 nucleotides read TGCAGTGCTCAAGGACAGACCGGGGAGCTGTTTTTT. The V gene is TRBV20-1, the J gene TRBJ2-2, with a possible D match to TRBD1 (6 bases). V was clipped by 5 bases and J by 5 bases, with 9 bases between them. The V gene's germline CDR1 is DFQATT and CDR2 SNEGSKA (reference sequence). CDR3 length: 12 residues.